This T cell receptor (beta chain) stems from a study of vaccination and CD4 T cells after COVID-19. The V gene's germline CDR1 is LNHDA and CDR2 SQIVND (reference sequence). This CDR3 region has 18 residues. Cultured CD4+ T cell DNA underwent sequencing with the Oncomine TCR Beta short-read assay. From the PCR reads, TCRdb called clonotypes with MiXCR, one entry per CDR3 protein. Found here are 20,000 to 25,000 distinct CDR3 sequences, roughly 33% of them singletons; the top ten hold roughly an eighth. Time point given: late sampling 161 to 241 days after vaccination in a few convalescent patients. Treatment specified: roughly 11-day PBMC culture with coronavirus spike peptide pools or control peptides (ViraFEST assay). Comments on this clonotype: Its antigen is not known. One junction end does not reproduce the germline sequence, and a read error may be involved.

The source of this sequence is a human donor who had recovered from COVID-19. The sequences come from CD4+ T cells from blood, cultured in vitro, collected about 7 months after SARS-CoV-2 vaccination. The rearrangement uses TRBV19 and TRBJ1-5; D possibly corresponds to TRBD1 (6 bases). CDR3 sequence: CASSKRGSGAPSNQPQHF. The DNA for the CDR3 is TGTGCCAGCAGTAAGAGAGGTTCGGGGGCTCCTAGCAATCAGCCCCAGCATTTT.